These 18 T cell receptor beta chains were sequenced from one sample in a study of T-cell reconstitution after alpha-beta-depleted transplantation in children. Preparation of the TCRbeta library was carried out with unique molecular identifiers. TCRdb fed the PCR reads into MiXCR, producing one record per CDR3 protein. The sample contains more than 550,000 distinct CDR3 sequences, roughly a tenth of which appear only once. The starting material was PBMCs from the stem cell graft donor, obtained from the stem cell graft. The receptor source for this set is a human donor who donated a stem cell graft to a child with acute myeloid leukemia.

The chain links TRBV29-1 to TRBJ2-1, with 8 bases matching TRBD2. The junction had 9 bases not matched to a gene; V was cut back by 7 bases and J by 7 bases. The germline gives CDR1 SQVTM, CDR2 ANQGSEA. This CDR3 has 13 amino acids. The CDR3 DNA sequence: TGCAGCGCGGGGCCTAGCGGGCCAAATGAGCAGTTCTTC. This encodes CSAGPSGPNEQFF.

The chain is built from TRBV27 and TRBJ1-2, with a tentative D call TRBD1 (5 bases). Trimming took 0 bases from V and 7 from J, leaving 9 bases between them. CDR1 and CDR2 (germline): MNHEY, SMNVEV (reference sequence). The CDR3 totals 13 residues. The CDR3 bases are TGTGCCAGCAGTTTATCTACAGGCGGTGGCTACACCTTC. It encodes CASSLSTGGGYTF.

The chain carries TRBV29-1 and TRBJ1-6; 9 bases line up with TRBD1. The CDR3 has 14 residues. V lost 4 bases, J lost 7 bases, and 5 bases stayed unmatched. In germline, CDR1 is SQVTM, CDR2 ANQGSEA. This chain's CDR3 is CSVVGTGKNSPLHF. The DNA for the CDR3 is TGCAGCGTTGTTGGGACAGGGAAGAATTCACCCCTCCACTTT.

The chain couples TRBV30 to TRBJ2-7; D unclear. V lost 8 bases and J 7 bases, leaving 12 bases between the germline ends. The CDR3 spans 10 residues. The germline CDR1 and CDR2 sequences are GTSNPN and SVGIG (reference sequence). This chain's CDR3 is CAAKGIEQYF. CDR3 in DNA: TGTGCCGCCAAAGGGATTGAGCAGTACTTC.

This rearrangement joins TRBV12-3 or TRBV12-4 to TRBJ1-5; 7 bases are a match to TRBD1. The CDR3 sequence is 14 residues long. V shed 2 bases and J 6 bases; nucleotides not matched to a gene: 4. CDR3 sequence reads: CASSLQGGVQPQHF. For the CDR3, the DNA is TGTGCCAGCAGTTTACAGGGGGGAGTTCAGCCCCAGCATTTT.

This clonotype was counted many times. The rearrangement joins TRBV14 to TRBJ2-3, with unresolved D. The CDR3 totals 12 residues. Germline V gene data show CDR1 as SGHDN and CDR2 as FVKESK. Trimming pared 0 bases from V and 13 bases from J, leaving 11 bases between. CDR3 loop: CASSQDFAVKYF. The DNA of the CDR3 is TGTGCCAGCAGCCAAGATTTTGCAGTCAAGTATTTT.

This chain uses TRBV29-1 with TRBJ2-2, with unresolved D. CDR1 SQVTM and CDR2 ANQGSEA come from the germline V gene. The CDR3 consists of 12 residues. V lost 7 bases and J 7 bases, leaving 13 bases between the germline ends. CDR3 region: CSAGRANGELFF. Written as DNA, the CDR3 is TGCAGCGCGGGTAGGGCAAACGGGGAGCTGTTTTTT.

This clonotype occurred a few times. This sequence joins TRBV20-1 and TRBJ1-2, with D hard to call. This CDR3 region has 15 residues. Germline V lookup: CDR1 DFQATT, CDR2 SNEGSKA (reference sequence). Deletions cut 1 base from V and 0 bases from J, with 12 bases between. The CDR3 coding sequence is TGCAGTGCTAGAGTCATTCCCCTTCCTAACTATGGCTACACCTTC. Encoded protein: CSARVIPLPNYGYTF.

DNA for the CDR3: TGTGCCTGGAGGGACCTAGCGGGACCGTACAATGAGCAGTTCTTC. It is translated as CAWRDLAGPYNEQFF. V usage is TRBV30 and J usage is TRBJ2-1; TRBD2 matches 9 bases. The J segment lost 4 bases and the V segment lost 3 bases, leaving 7 bases of the junction unmatched. From germline, CDR1 is GTSNPN and CDR2 SVGIG (reference sequence). There are 15 residues in the CDR3.

In this sample, this clonotype turned up many times. This chain joins TRBV11-3 and TRBJ2-2; a possible D gene is TRBD2 (6 bases). This CDR3 spans 15 amino acids. The germline gives CDR1 SGHNT, CDR2 YENEEA. Trimming shortened V by 5 bases and J by 4 bases, and 14 bases separated the two germline ends. CDR3 region: CASSLLRGGTGELFF. CDR3 DNA: TGTGCCAGCAGCCTTTTGAGGGGAGGCACCGGGGAGCTGTTTTTT. The full variable domain, with the rest looked up from reference TRBV11-3 and TRBJ2-2, is EAGVVQSPRYKIIEKKQPVAFWCNPISGHNTLYWYLQNLGQGPELLIRYENEEAVDDSQLPKDRFSAERLKGVDSTLKIQPAELGDSAVYLCASSLLRGGTGELFFGEGSRLTVL.

This clonotype has a count of ten or more. The CDR3 DNA reads TGTGCCAGCAGCCCTGACAGGGGATACGAGCAGTACTTC. Its translation is CASSPDRGYEQYF. The chain combines TRBV7-9 with TRBJ2-7, with TRBD1 identical over 8 bases. Unmatched junction bases numbered 4, after V lost 5 bases and J lost 4 bases. The CDR3 is 13 residues long. Germline V gene data show CDR1 as SEHNR and CDR2 as FQNEAQ (reference sequence).

This clonotype turned up a few times. This chain joins TRBV20-1 and TRBJ2-1, with TRBD2 matching 11 bases. CDR3 size: 13 residues. Germline assignment: CDR1 DFQATT and CDR2 SNEGSKA (reference sequence). This CDR3 is CRVAGGSLNEQFF. Here the CDR3 DNA reads TGCAGGGTAGCGGGAGGGAGTCTAAATGAGCAGTTCTTC.

This clonotype was picked up many times. The chain links TRBV7-3 to TRBJ2-3; no clear D gene. V lost 5 bases to trimming and J lost 2 bases, with 14 bases between them. The length of the CDR3 is 15 residues. CDR1 and CDR2 from the germline V gene are SGHTA and FQGTGA. In nucleotides, the CDR3 is TGTGCCAGCAGCCGCGCTAGATACCCCACAGATACGCAGTATTTT. Amino acids: CASSRARYPTDTQYF.

This clonotype has a handful of counts. The CDR3 nucleotides are TGTGCCAGCAGTTCGGGACTAGCGGGAGGGATAGATACGCAGTATTTT. Its protein is CASSSGLAGGIDTQYF. The gene calls are TRBV27 and TRBJ2-3; 16 nucleotides agree with TRBD2. Germline CDR1 and CDR2: MNHEY and SMNVEV (reference sequence). The CDR3 is 16 amino acids. Trimming at V came to 4 bases and at J to 5 bases, leaving 3 bases not matched to a gene.

J is TRBJ2-3 and V is TRBV5-5; tentatively, D is TRBD1 (5 bases). Germline V gives CDR1 SGHKS, CDR2 YYEKEE (reference sequence). The ends were cut back, 4 bases at V and 2 bases at J, with 11 bases in the middle. This CDR3 spans 14 amino acids. The CDR3 bases are TGTGCCAGCAGCCGGAAGGGGTACACAGATACGCAGTATTTT. Translated, it gives CASSRKGYTDTQYF.

There are many counts of this clonotype. The V call is TRBV20-1, the J call TRBJ1-5, with a possible D match to TRBD1 (6 bases). Germline loops: CDR1 DFQATT, CDR2 SNEGSKA (reference sequence). The CDR3 consists of 13 residues. V gave up 1 base and J gave up 7 bases, with 11 bases separating them. CDR3 amino acids: CSARGQEQQPQHF. In DNA form, the CDR3 reads TGCAGTGCTAGAGGACAGGAGCAACAGCCCCAGCATTTT.

This clonotype was seen ten or more times. The rearrangement uses TRBV5-5 and TRBJ2-1; 7 bases are a match to TRBD2. J was trimmed by 6 bases and V by 4 bases; bases with no gene match: 4. CDR1 SGHKS and CDR2 YYEKEE come from the germline V gene (reference sequence). The CDR3 consists of 13 residues. CDR3 nucleotides: TGTGCCAGCAGCCTATGGGAGGGCAATGAGCAGTTCTTC. Translating it yields CASSLWEGNEQFF.

The V call is TRBV6-5, the J call TRBJ2-1; 7 bases map to TRBD2. The germline V gene encodes CDR1 MNHEY and CDR2 SVGAGI. The CDR3 contains 16 residues. The J segment lost 8 bases and the V segment lost 0 bases, leaving 10 bases of the junction unmatched. The CDR3 region has the DNA TGTGCCAGCAGTTACTCGGTATTGTCAGGGAGGGATGAGCAGTTCTTC. Translated: CASSYSVLSGRDEQFF.